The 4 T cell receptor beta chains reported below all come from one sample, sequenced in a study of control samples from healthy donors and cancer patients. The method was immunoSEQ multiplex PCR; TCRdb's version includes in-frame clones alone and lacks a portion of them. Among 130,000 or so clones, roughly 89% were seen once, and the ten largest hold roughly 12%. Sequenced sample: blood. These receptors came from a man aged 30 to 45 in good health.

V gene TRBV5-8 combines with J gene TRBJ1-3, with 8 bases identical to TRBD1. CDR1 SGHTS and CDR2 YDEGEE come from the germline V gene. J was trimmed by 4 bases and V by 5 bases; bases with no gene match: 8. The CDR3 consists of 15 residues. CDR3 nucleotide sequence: TGTGCCAGCAGTACGGGACAGGCATCAGGAAACACCATATATTTT. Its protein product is CASSTGQASGNTIYF.

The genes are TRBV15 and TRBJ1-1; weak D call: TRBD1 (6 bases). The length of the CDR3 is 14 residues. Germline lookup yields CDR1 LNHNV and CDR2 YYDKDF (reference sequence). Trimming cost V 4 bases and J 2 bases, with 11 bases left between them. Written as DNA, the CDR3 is TGTGCCACCAGCACAGGGGAGCGCAACACTGAAGCTTTCTTT. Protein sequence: CATSTGERNTEAFF.

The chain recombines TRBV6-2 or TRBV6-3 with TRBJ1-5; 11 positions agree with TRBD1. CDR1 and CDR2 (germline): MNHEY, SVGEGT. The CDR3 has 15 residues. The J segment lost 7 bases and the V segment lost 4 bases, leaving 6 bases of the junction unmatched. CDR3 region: CASSWTGGLVQPQHF. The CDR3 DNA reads TGTGCCAGCAGTTGGACAGGGGGCTTAGTCCAGCCCCAGCATTTT.

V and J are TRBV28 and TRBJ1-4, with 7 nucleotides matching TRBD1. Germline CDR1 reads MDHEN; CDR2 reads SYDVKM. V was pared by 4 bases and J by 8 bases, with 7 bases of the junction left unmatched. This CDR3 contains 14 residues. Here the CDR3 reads CASSSGTEKEKLFF. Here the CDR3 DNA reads TGTGCCAGCAGTTCCGGGACAGAAAAGGAAAAACTGTTTTTT.